Listed below are T cell receptor beta chains from one sample, sequenced in a study of breast tumors, draining lymph nodes, adjacent tissues. TCRdb passed the multiplex PCR reads through MiXCR, listing each CDR3 protein once. This table holds 50,000 to 65,000 distinct CDR3 sequences, roughly 39% found once. The sample comprised breast tumor tissue. All receptors come from a female donor with breast cancer. Some clones in this sample may be carry-over from other donors' samples. CDR3s include the opening cysteine and the closing phenylalanine or tryptophan. The order of the fields is J gene, V gene, clone size, D gene, CDR3 protein, CDR3 DNA. The D gene is left open where the match is weak. Expanded clones are given a class, and other clones once, few, many or no size at all.

>TRBJ2-5|TRBV20-1|many|TRBD2
CSARDTTSGGGETQYF
TGCAGTGCTAGAGATACGACTAGCGGAGGGGGAGAGACCCAGTACTTC
>TRBJ2-6|TRBV10-3|-|-
CATTYSGELTF
TGTGCCACCACCTATTCCGGGGAGCTGACTTTC
>TRBJ2-5|TRBV7-8|many|-
CASSLGSYQETQYF
TGTGCCAGCAGCCTCGGCAGCTACCAAGAGACCCAGTACTTC
>TRBJ1-5|TRBV4-2|many|-
CASSPPDSNQPQHF
TGTGCCAGCAGCCCCCCGGATAGCAATCAGCCCCAGCATTTT
>TRBJ2-1|TRBV3-1|many|TRBD2
CASSQRLTSGRAGNEQFF
TGTGCCAGCAGCCAAAGGCTGACTAGCGGGAGGGCCGGGAATGAGCAGTTCTTC
>TRBJ1-6|TRBV11-2|once|-
CASSLDGARVSPLHF
TGTGCCAGCAGCTTAGACGGGGCGCGGGTTTCACCCCTCCACTTT
>TRBJ2-3|TRBV20-1|many|TRBD2
CSALAGGTDTQYF
TGCAGTGCTCTAGCGGGAGGCACAGATACGCAGTATTTT
>TRBJ1-1|TRBV20-1|many|TRBD1
CSARSGQGVAEAFF
TGCAGTGCTAGGTCGGGACAGGGGGTCGCTGAAGCTTTCTTT
>TRBJ2-7|TRBV5-4|many|TRBD2
CASSQMGWGSGGYYEQYF
TGTGCCAGCAGCCAAATGGGCTGGGGTAGCGGGGGATATTACGAGCAGTACTTC
>TRBJ2-1|TRBV9|many|-
CASARSDEQFF
TGTGCCTCCGCCCGGTCGGATGAGCAGTTCTTC
>TRBJ1-1|TRBV20-1|many|-
CSARDGRTPNTEAFF
TGCAGTGCTAGAGACGGACGAACGCCGAACACTGAAGCTTTCTTT
>TRBJ1-5|TRBV2|-|-
CASSEGGGKGPQHF
TGTGCCAGCAGTGAAGGGGGCGGGAAGGGGCCCCAGCATTTT
>TRBJ2-1|TRBV25-1|few|-
CASSELGNEQFF
TGTGCCAGCAGTGAACTCGGGAATGAGCAGTTCTTC
>TRBJ2-1|TRBV7-2|many|TRBD2
CASTRLAGNEQFF
TGTGCCAGCACCAGACTAGCGGGCAATGAGCAGTTCTTC
>TRBJ1-3|TRBV27|many|TRBD1
CASRLQGAGGNTIYF
TGTGCCAGCAGACTGCAGGGGGCGGGAGGAAACACCATATATTTT
>TRBJ2-2|TRBV9|many|TRBD2
CASAGKGLAGVNTGELFF
TGTGCCAGCGCCGGGAAGGGACTAGCGGGAGTGAACACCGGGGAGCTGTTTTTT
>TRBJ2-3|TRBV20-1|many|-
CSAAPSLGNPTDTQYF
TGCAGTGCTGCCCCCAGTTTGGGGAACCCCACAGATACGCAGTATTTT
>TRBJ1-5|TRBV3-1|-|-
CASSQGYGEDQPQHF
TGTGCCAGCAGCCAAGGATACGGGGAGGATCAGCCTCAGCATTTT
>TRBJ1-2|TRBV29-1|few|TRBD1
CSADRDYGYTF
TGCAGCGCTGACAGGGACTATGGCTACACCTTC